This TCR beta chain was observed in a study of graft-versus-host responses after intestinal transplantation. As for the study in general: Recipients got multivisceral, liver-intestinal, or isolated intestinal transplants. Induction with anti-thymocyte globulin, then tacrolimus and steroids for 2 to 3 years, was given to all recipients. Study conclusions and caveats: Detection of GvH clones occurred in recipient marrow, and some had their first appearance in ileum or blood. There was an association between peak levels of circulating GvH clones and early post-transplant HvG declines.

Produced via immunoSEQ multiplex PCR; TCRdb's table is partial and in-frame only. The sample includes about 97,000 clones, 85% to 95% of them seen just once. This CDR3 comprises 15 residues. Germline assignment: CDR1 SGDLS and CDR2 YYNGEE. The trim removed 5 bases at V and 4 bases at J, leaving 9 bases unmatched. Comments on this clone: Its antigen is still unknown.

The TCR comes from a human donor who was the organ donor for an intestinal transplant. The input for sequencing was unstimulated CD8+ T cells sorted from spleen or lymph node cells, taken before transplant. J is TRBJ1-1 and V is TRBV9; 9 nucleotides match TRBD1. The CDR3 loop is CASSYWTGDGTEAFF. Here the CDR3 DNA reads TGTGCCAGCAGTTACTGGACAGGGGATGGCACTGAAGCTTTCTTT.